This T cell receptor (beta chain) was found in a study of T cells of healthy individuals. TCRdb itself ran the 5' RACE reads through MiXCR, one entry per CDR3 protein. The data show under 70,000 distinct CDR3 sequences, roughly 15% seen once. In its sample, this clonotype was seen a few times. Germline values: CDR1 SGHRS, CDR2 YFSETQ. With 0 bases clipped from V and 2 bases from J, the junction kept 13 bases outside the gene matches. CDR3 length equals 19 residues. The clonotype was recovered from a human donor in good health. This chain uses TRBV5-1 with TRBJ2-3; TRBD1 matches 9 bases. The CDR3 DNA sequence: TGCGCCAGCAGCTTGGCCAGAGGACAGGGGACCTCAACCACAGATACGCAGTATTTT. It translates to CASSLARGQGTSTTDTQYF.